This T cell receptor (beta chain) appears in the sequencing data of a study of post-analysis software for immune sequencing data. Findings and limits, study-wide: The study found significantly lower normalized Chao1 diversity in multiple sclerosis patients than in controls. Same-batch preparations were strongly co-clustered by F measure. Five TRBV segments occurring more often in patients than controls included TRBV5-6, TRBV5-1 and TRBV20-1.

Germline V CDR1 and CDR2: MNHEY, SVGAGI. Trimming removed 2 bases at V and 6 bases at J, with 10 bases between. This CDR3 has 13 residues. This clonotype was seen only a few times. Its matching antigen is unknown. Each TCR beta cDNA library carried unique molecular identifiers. Input populations of 1 to 10 million T cells gave rise to a few hundred thousand cDNA molecules. TCRdb reanalysed the PCR reads using MiXCR and keeps one entry per CDR3 protein. The table lists about 380,000 distinct CDR3 sequences, roughly 36% of them singletons. The rearrangement uses TRBV6-5 and TRBJ1-2; possible D gene TRBD1, 5 bases. Sequenced sample: blood. The clonotype originates from a girl between 5 and 17 years old with multiple sclerosis. CDR3 nucleotides: TGTGCCAGCAGTTACCCAGGGAACAATGGCTACACCTTC. This gives the protein CASSYPGNNGYTF.